Included here is one T cell receptor (beta chain) sequence, with context. What it binds is not known. The data stem from a study of cytomegalovirus exposure and HLA in healthy donors. Notes on the study in general: Earlier analysis found most TCR beta V segments productive about 90% or about 30% of the time. The study recorded around 160 TCR beta chains that were cytomegalovirus-associated. Reports described diagnosis of cytomegalovirus status by the classifier as highly specific and sensitive. In a later analysis, an Asian-associated ancestry cluster reportedly showed fewer N-insertions than the 666-donor mean.

PCR amplification relied on 60 Vbeta primers (plus 13 Jbeta primers). Here immunoSEQ multiplex PCR was the method, and the copy in TCRdb shows in-frame clones only, minus some. The repertoire holds 84,000 or so clones, with around four fifths as singletons. Germline assignment: CDR1 PRHDT and CDR2 FYEKMQ (reference sequence). Between the trimmed V and J ends, which lost 4 bases and 9 bases, there was a span of 19 bases. This CDR3 has 16 residues. The material sequenced was PBMCs. The sequence was collected from a boy aged 5-17 years in good health and CMV-seronegative. The chain joins TRBV13 to TRBJ1-6; maybe TRBD1 (5 bases). CDR3 nucleotides: TGTGCCAGCAGCTCCTGGGACTCTCCCAAAGGTTCACCCCTCCACTTT. Encoded protein: CASSSWDSPKGSPLHF.